The 9 T cell receptor beta chains below all came from one sample that was sequenced in a study of blood T cells in healthy people across ages. Primers used in a second PCR of roughly 6 to 12 cycles were a sample-barcoded 5' primer and a J-beta primer mix. One entry per CDR3 protein results from TCRdb running MiXCR on the 5' RACE reads. The sample carries 550,000 to 750,000 distinct CDR3 sequences, roughly 20% recorded once. The source material was blood. Receptor source: a man aged 65 to 85 in good health.

This chain links TRBV5-1 with TRBJ1-4; the D is unclear. Trimming cost V 7 bases and J 3 bases, with 16 bases left between them. The CDR3 covers 15 residues. Germline V lookup: CDR1 SGHRS, CDR2 YFSETQ. The CDR3 loop is CASRLPGDANEKLFF. In DNA form, the CDR3 reads TGCGCCAGCCGCCTACCCGGGGATGCTAATGAAAAACTGTTTTTT.

V usage is TRBV18 and J usage is TRBJ2-1; D gene unclear. The V and J ends lost 4 bases and 3 bases respectively, with 10 bases between them. CDR3 size: 14 residues. Germline lookup yields CDR1 KGHSH and CDR2 LQKENI. The CDR3 region has the DNA TGTGCCAGCTCACTTTCGGGCCTCTACAATGAGCAGTTCTTC. This codes for CASSLSGLYNEQFF.

This clonotype occurred many times. This chain joins TRBV29-1 and TRBJ2-7; a possible D gene is TRBD2 (6 bases). The CDR3 covers 14 residues. CDR1 is SQVTM and CDR2 is ANQGSEA in the germline V gene. Trimming removed 3 bases at V and 1 base at J, with 13 bases between. CDR3 residues: CSVELAGRSYEQYF. The CDR3 coding sequence is TGCAGCGTTGAGTTGGCGGGACGATCCTACGAGCAGTACTTC.

The chain links TRBV6-2 or TRBV6-3 to TRBJ1-5; 7 bases agree with TRBD1. V was pared by 5 bases and J by 6 bases, with 4 bases of the junction left unmatched. The CDR3 runs to 13 residues. Germline V gene lookup returns CDR1 MNHEY and CDR2 SVGEGT. This CDR3 is CASSGTVVQPQHF. CDR3 bases: TGTGCCAGCAGTGGGACAGTCGTTCAGCCCCAGCATTTT.

The chain joins TRBV7-9 to TRBJ1-5; D unresolved. The CDR3 extends over 14 amino acids. Trimming removed 5 bases at V and 4 bases at J, with 12 bases between. Germline V gene lookup returns CDR1 SEHNR and CDR2 FQNEAQ (reference sequence). The CDR3 loop is CASSPDGANQPQHF. The CDR3 DNA reads TGTGCCAGCAGCCCGGACGGAGCTAATCAGCCCCAGCATTTT. Full variable domain (outside the CDR3, taken from reference TRBV7-9 and TRBJ1-5): DTGVSQNPRHKITKRGQNVTFRCDPISEHNRLYWYRQTLGQGPEFLTYFQNEAQLEKSRLLSDRFSAERPKGSFSTLEIQRTEQGDSAMYLCASSPDGANQPQHFGDGTRLSIL.

This chain uses TRBV12-3 or TRBV12-4 with TRBJ2-3; TRBD2 matches at 12 bases. The CDR3 length is 17 residues. After removal of 5 bases from V and 3 bases from J, the junction contained 9 bases not matched to a gene. CDR3 residues: CASSPRLAGVRTDTQYF. CDR3 coding DNA: TGTGCCAGCAGTCCCCGACTAGCGGGAGTTAGGACAGATACGCAGTATTTT.

As to this clonotype: This could be a read error, since a much larger clone is one nucleotide away. The J gene is TRBJ2-7, the V gene TRBV20-1; TRBD1 might be the D (6 bases). The CDR3 is 12 amino acids. CDR1 DFQATT and CDR2 SNEGSKA come from the germline V gene (reference sequence). CDR3 coding DNA: TGCAGTGCTAGATTGACAGGCTACGAGCAGTCCTTC. This encodes CSARLTGYEQSF.

The sample holds a few counts of this clonotype. The chain uses TRBV27 and TRBJ1-2, with D hard to call. Looked up from germline, CDR1 is MNHEY and CDR2 is SMNVEV (reference sequence). CDR3 length equals 14 residues. The ends were cut back, 3 bases at V and 4 bases at J, with 12 bases in the middle. CDR3 sequence: CASSFKGTSYGYTF. The CDR3, as DNA: TGTGCCAGCAGTTTTAAGGGTACGAGCTATGGCTACACCTTC.

This clonotype was observed a handful of times. The rearrangement joins TRBV27 to TRBJ2-2; 7 bases are shared with TRBD1. This CDR3 spans 16 amino acids. Trimming removed 0 bases from V and 4 bases from J; junction bases left unmatched: 5. In germline, CDR1 is MNHEY, CDR2 SMNVEV (reference sequence). CDR3 region: CASSLSWDSSTGELFF. Written as DNA, the CDR3 is TGTGCCAGCAGTTTATCCTGGGACAGTAGCACCGGGGAGCTGTTTTTT.